This TCR beta chain came from a study of T cell responses to AZD1222 COVID-19 vaccine listed by TCRdb under 2021. About the study as a whole: A total of about 250 trial participants underwent TCR sequencing, of whom about 210 had received two doses of AZD1222 and approximately 26 had received two doses of the MenACWY control vaccine. Trial participants were enrolled into age subgroups of 18-55, 56-69 and 70-plus years, which contained about 150, 27 and 61 TCR-sequenced participants, respectively. What the study reported, not specific to this receptor: In the small 56-69-year group, the increase in depth fell short of significance, most likely because of low power. Participants were mostly white British, with more females than males. The authors suggested clonal diversity may have been underestimated. Conclusions about previously exposed vaccinees are limited because only a handful of AZD1222 recipients were SARS-CoV-2 seropositive at baseline. Because no day 14 peak-response samples were available, repertoires were characterized only after the peak T cell response. The vaccine-associated CD4 TCRs covered the entire spike protein, and the dominant responses fell in regions 160-218 and 743-854. A significant rise in spike-specific TCR breadth and depth was observed after two AZD1222 doses relative to day 0 and relative to MenACWY recipients. Reportedly, almost half of the unique spike-specific TCRs recognized epitopes lying outside the regions that are mutated in the B.1.351 and B.1.1.7 variants.

A note on this clone: Its antigen has not been determined. The input lacks base qualities; no much larger clone sits a single base away.

The sample's time point label is to be understood as: baseline before first vaccination. Sample treatment or condition, as interpreted from the label and publication: meningococcal conjugate vaccine given as trial control. Vaccinee samples came from UK trials COV001 and COV002, including a single-blind randomized controlled phase 2/3 trial of AZD1222 (ChAdOx1 nCoV-19) in healthy adults. For TCRbeta chain sequencing, PBMC samples were collected from trial participants at day 0 and at day 28 after the second dose. CDR1 SGHNT and CDR2 YENEEA were looked up in the germline V gene. Deletion took 1 base off V and 4 bases off J, with a span of 4 bases between the germline ends. The CDR3 runs 12 residues from the cysteine to the phenylalanine. Only the CDR3 DNA stays, 36 bases, in frame from base 1. The CDR3 regions of human TCRbeta chains were subjected to immunosequencing. The paper's processing steps were these. TCRs in the repertoires were compared against a reference library of SARS-CoV-2-specific TCRs that had been generated with the MIRA antigen-specificity platform. Breadth meant the fraction of unique TCRs that were SARS-CoV-2-associated, whereas depth meant the fraction of total T cells that were SARS-CoV-2-associated. Using the MIRA data, each spike-specific TCR was mapped to the spike region that the TCR reacts to and placed in a CD4 or CD8 class. Log10-transformed breadth and depth values were compared by one-way ANOVA with Sidak's multiple comparisons tests. TCRdb's version of the immuneACCESS table is confined to in-frame rearrangements and falls short of the full clone set. An unresolved V gene accounts for under half of the shortfall where checked; the remainder is of unknown origin. That table is the source of V, J and clone size, and D and trimming were worked out from the DNA. The table for this sample lists about 160,000 clones; roughly 94% of them were counted only once. Clones ranked in the top ten supply 4.4% of the sample.

The receptor comes from an adult in good health. Sequencing used peripheral blood, obtained on day 0 of MenACWY control vaccination. The receptor chain draws on TRBV11-3 and TRBJ2-5; no D gene call is confident. The base sequence is TGTGCCAGCAGCTTAGTTGTAGAGACCCAGTACTTC. Its coded protein is CASSLVVETQYF.